The sequence of this T cell receptor beta chain was determined in a study of early T cells in non-severe SARS-CoV-2 infection. Study background: Alpha and beta chains were unpaired, from unsorted whole-blood bulk RNA.

This clonotype was counted between two and nine times. Its antigen is currently unknown. Findings and caveats of the study: Anti-spike CD8 responses were favored in VDJdb matching, and private and CD4 specificities were missed.

Attached unique molecular identifiers marked individual cDNA molecules. Using its own MiXCR run on the 5' RACE reads, TCRdb lists one record per CDR3 protein. The table includes about 30,000 distinct CDR3 sequences, roughly 5% detected once. The CDR3 consists of 16 residues. In germline, CDR1 is MGHRA, CDR2 YSYEKL. V shed 0 bases and J 5 bases; nucleotides not matched to a gene: 3. The J gene is TRBJ2-2, the V gene TRBV4-1; TRBD1 matches 10 bases. The clonotype was recovered from an adult who was a healthcare worker with PCR-confirmed SARS-CoV-2 infection or an uninfected control (not recorded which). Sequencing was done on a sample of whole blood. The CDR3 sequence: CASSQEGTGATGELFF. The CDR3 DNA sequence: TGCGCCAGCAGCCAAGAAGGGACAGGGGCGACCGGGGAGCTGTTTTTT.